The rows below give T cell receptor beta chains drawn from one sample of a study of blood T cell repertoires in COVID-19. Sequencing used immunoSEQ multiplex PCR; TCRdb keeps in-frame clones, though not all of them. The table has about 260,000 clones, 83% seen once; the top ten hold 9.4%. Material for sequencing was peripheral blood. The receptors originated from a woman between 45 and 65 years old who had recovered from COVID-19. Each CDR3 is given with its conserved first and last residue. Fields, in order: clone size, D gene, J gene, V gene, CDR3 DNA, CDR3 protein. The D gene is left open where the match is weak. Expanded clones get a size class; other rows say once, few or many, or leave the size out.

>-|-|TRBJ1-2|TRBV29-1
TGCAGCACCTTGGTAGGGAGCCTGGGCGGCTACACCTTC
CSTLVGSLGGYTF
>-|TRBD1|TRBJ1-5|TRBV6-6
TGTGCCAGCCGACAGGGAAACAATCAGCCCCAGCATTTT
CASRQGNNQPQHF
>-|TRBD2|TRBJ2-5|TRBV7-3
TGTGCCAGCAGCTTAATGGCCGGGAGGGGCGGGGAGACCCAGTACTTC
CASSLMAGRGGETQYF
>-|TRBD1|TRBJ2-3|TRBV20-1
TGCAGTGCTAGTATCTGGACAGGGGGCGGCACAGATACGCAGTATTTT
CSASIWTGGGTDTQYF
>-|-|TRBJ2-7|TRBV5-8
TGTGCCAGCCGGAGTGACTACTACTACGAGCAGTACTTC
CASRSDYYYEQYF
>-|-|TRBJ1-5|TRBV19
TGTGCCAGTACGATCGGGGTGAATCAGCCCCAGCATTTT
CASTIGVNQPQHF
>-|TRBD1|TRBJ1-2|TRBV6-6
TGTGCCAGCAGACGAAGGACAGGGCGAGTCCGTAACTATGGCTACACCTTC
CASRRRTGRVRNYGYTF
>-|TRBD2|TRBJ2-1|TRBV6-2/TRBV6-3
TGTGCCAGCAGTCTTGGGACTAGCGGAAACAATGAGCAGTTCTTC
CASSLGTSGNNEQFF
>-|-|TRBJ2-7|TRBV25-1
TGTGCCAGCGCAAGCGGCTACGAGCAGTACTTC
CASASGYEQYF
>-|-|TRBJ1-3|TRBV2
TGTGCCAGCAGTGAGAGGTCTGGAAACACCATATATTTT
CASSERSGNTIYF
>-|-|TRBJ2-2|TRBV7-2
TGTGCCAGCAGTTCAGGGGTACCGGACAGAAACACCGGGGAGCTGTTTTTT
CASSSGVPDRNTGELFF
>-|-|TRBJ1-2|TRBV2
TGTGCCAGCTCCCGCGGGGGAAAGGCCTATTATGGCTACACCTTC
CASSRGGKAYYGYTF
>-|TRBD2|TRBJ2-5|TRBV12-5
TGTGCTAGTGCCAATAGCGGGAGTGATTTGGAGACCCAGTACTTC
CASANSGSDLETQYF
>-|TRBD1|TRBJ1-1|TRBV5-4
TGTGCCAGCAGCTTGGGGGGATGGACAGGGGATAAAGCTTTCTTT
CASSLGGWTGDKAFF
>-|-|TRBJ1-1|TRBV27
TGTGCCAGCAGTTTATCGTACGGGAACACTGAAGCTTTCTTT
CASSLSYGNTEAFF
>-|TRBD1|TRBJ2-3|TRBV5-8
TGTGCCAGCAGCTCAACAGGGGCGGCCACAGATACGCAGTATTTT
CASSSTGAATDTQYF
>-|TRBD2|TRBJ2-5|TRBV25-1
TGTGCCTCGGGGGGTGGGACCCAGTACTTC
CASGGGTQYF
>-|-|TRBJ1-5|TRBV2
TGTGCCAGCAGTGATCGCGGGCTCCAGCCCCAGCATTTT
CASSDRGLQPQHF
>many|-|TRBJ2-3|TRBV9
TGTGCCAGCAGCGTAGGTACTAGCACAGATACGCAGTATTTT
CASSVGTSTDTQYF
>-|-|TRBJ1-2|TRBV7-2
TGTGCCAGCAGCCCGAGGCAGAGCTATGGCTACACCTTC
CASSPRQSYGYTF
>-|-|TRBJ2-3|TRBV5-4
TGTGCCAGCAGCTTGAAGGGGAGCACAGATACGCAGTATTTT
CASSLKGSTDTQYF
>-|TRBD1|TRBJ2-7|TRBV7-2
TGTGCCAGCAGCTCGTATGGGGGGACAGGGGGCGGCGAGCAGTACTTC
CASSSYGGTGGGEQYF
>-|TRBD2|TRBJ2-3|TRBV7-6
TGTGCCAGCAGCTTAAACCCTCCCGGGGGGGCCCCAGATACGCAGTATTTT
CASSLNPPGGAPDTQYF
>-|-|TRBJ1-1|TRBV4-3
TGCGCCAGCAGCCAAGGGACAGTGCAGGAAGCTTTCTTT
CASSQGTVQEAFF
>-|-|TRBJ2-1|TRBV28
TGTGCCAGCAGTTCGACAGGTACCCTACACAATGAGCAGTTCTTC
CASSSTGTLHNEQFF
>-|-|TRBJ1-1|TRBV5-1
TGCGCCAGCAGCTCGGAGGGCCTTAACACTGAAGCTTTCTTT
CASSSEGLNTEAFF
>-|TRBD1|TRBJ1-5|TRBV30
TGTGCCTGGAATGGACAGGGCGATCAGCCCCAGCATTTT
CAWNGQGDQPQHF
>-|TRBD2|TRBJ2-1|TRBV5-5
TGTGCCAGCAGCCCCCTACTAGCGGGGGGGCCCAATGAGCAGTTCTTC
CASSPLLAGGPNEQFF
>-|TRBD1|TRBJ1-2|TRBV3-1/TRBV3-2
TGTGCCAGCAGCCAAACCAGGGGGGGCTACACCTTC
CASSQTRGGYTF
>-|-|TRBJ1-5|TRBV2
TGTGCCAGCAGTGAATCGGGGGGCTGGCAGCCCCAGCATTTT
CASSESGGWQPQHF
>-|-|TRBJ1-6|TRBV18
TGTGCCAGCTCCTCAGACAGTAATTCACCCCTCCACTTT
CASSSDSNSPLHF
>once|-|TRBJ1-2|TRBV6-2/TRBV6-3
TGTGCCAGCAGCCACCCGGCAGGGGACCCCTACACCTTC
CASSHPAGDPYTF
>-|TRBD2|TRBJ2-7|TRBV2
TGTGCCAGCCGGACTAGCGGAATCTACGAGCAGTACTTC
CASRTSGIYEQYF
>-|TRBD2|TRBJ2-1|TRBV2
TGTGCCAGCAAGGAGCGGGAGTTAAGTGAGCAGTTCTTC
CASKERELSEQFF
>-|TRBD1|TRBJ1-2|TRBV15
TGTGCCACCAGCAGAGTACAGGGGGCGTACAACTATGGCTACACCTTC
CATSRVQGAYNYGYTF
>-|-|TRBJ1-1|TRBV7-9
TGTGCCAGCAGCTCCAGTGGTGAAGCTTTCTTT
CASSSSGEAFF
>-|TRBD2|TRBJ2-7|TRBV7-2
TGTGCCAGCAGCTTAGACGGACTAGCGAACAACGAGCAGTACTTC
CASSLDGLANNEQYF
>-|TRBD1|TRBJ1-5|TRBV28
TGTGCCAGCAGTCAATACGGACAGGGGCGATATAGCAATCAGCCCCAGCATTTT
CASSQYGQGRYSNQPQHF
>-|TRBD1|TRBJ2-7|TRBV7-2
TGTGCCAGCAGCCTAAAGACAGGGGCCAACGAGCAGTACTTC
CASSLKTGANEQYF
>-|TRBD1|TRBJ2-3|TRBV24-1
TGTGCCACCAGTGATTCGACAGGGGGTGCGGATACGCAGTATTTT
CATSDSTGGADTQYF
>-|-|TRBJ1-4|TRBV25-1
TGTGCCAGCAGTGAATGGTGGGGGCAGGATGAAAAACTGTTTTTT
CASSEWWGQDEKLFF
>-|-|TRBJ2-5|TRBV18
TGTGCCAGCTCACCATGGGGGGAAGAGACCCAGTACTTC
CASSPWGEETQYF
>-|TRBD2|TRBJ2-3|TRBV6-1
TGTGCCAGCAGTGAACGGATGGCGGGGGGGGCAGATACGCAGTATTTT
CASSERMAGGADTQYF
>-|-|TRBJ2-6|TRBV7-3
TGTGCCAGCAGCTTAAGGGGGCTCGGGATCCCTGGGGCCAACGTCCTGACTTTC
CASSLRGLGIPGANVLTF
>-|TRBD1|TRBJ1-3|TRBV28
TGTGCCAGCAGGACGACAGGGGGCTCTGGAAACACCATATATTTT
CASRTTGGSGNTIYF
>-|-|TRBJ1-6|TRBV19
TGTGCCAGTGCACTCCAGGGCTCCTATAATTCACCCCTCCACTTT
CASALQGSYNSPLHF
>-|TRBD2|TRBJ2-7|TRBV10-3
TGTGCCATCAGCTTCGGGACTAGCGGGAGGAACGAGCAGTACTTC
CAISFGTSGRNEQYF
>-|TRBD2|TRBJ2-2|TRBV6-5
TGTGCCAGCAGTTACGCGGGAGTGGTGTCCGGGGAGCTGTTTTTT
CASSYAGVVSGELFF
>once|TRBD1|TRBJ2-7|TRBV5-1
TGCGCCAGCAGCACAGGGGGCTCCTACGAGCAGTACTTC
CASSTGGSYEQYF
>once|-|TRBJ2-5|TRBV6-6
TGTGCCAGCAGCATACAGGGGACTAGTAGGGAGACCCAGTACTTC
CASSIQGTSRETQYF
>-|TRBD1|TRBJ1-4|TRBV6-2/TRBV6-3
TGTGCCAGCAGTCCCATAGGGACAGAAAATGAAAAACTGTTTTTT
CASSPIGTENEKLFF
>-|TRBD1|TRBJ1-5|TRBV4-1
TGCGCCAGCAGCCAAGGGACAGGGAGGTCGCCCCAGCATTTT
CASSQGTGRSPQHF
>-|-|TRBJ2-7|TRBV7-9
TGTGCCAGCAGCCCAAACAGGGTGGGCCCCTACGAGCAGTACTTC
CASSPNRVGPYEQYF
>-|-|TRBJ2-7|TRBV9
TGTGCCAGCAGCCTCCAAACCGGGGATTACGAGCAGTACTTC
CASSLQTGDYEQYF
>-|TRBD2|TRBJ2-7|TRBV7-2
TGTGCCAGCAGCTTAGTTGCGGGGGGCTCCTACGAGCAGTACTTC
CASSLVAGGSYEQYF
>-|TRBD1|TRBJ1-4|TRBV4-1
TGCGCCAGCAGCGGACAGGGGGCGCCTAATGAAAAACTGTTTTTT
CASSGQGAPNEKLFF
>-|-|TRBJ2-5|TRBV10-3
TGTGCCATCAGTGGTCAAGGGGTTGGCTTGGAGACCCAGTACTTC
CAISGQGVGLETQYF
>-|TRBD2|TRBJ2-3|TRBV5-1
TGCGCCGGCTCCCGGGGGGGAAGCACAGATACGCAGTATTTT
CAGSRGGSTDTQYF
>few|TRBD1|TRBJ2-7|TRBV9
TGTGCCAGCAGCGTGGGGACAGGGGGTCTCCTACGGGAGCAGTACTTC
CASSVGTGGLLREQYF